This is a list of T cell receptor beta chains from one sample in a study of blood T cell repertoires in COVID-19. Clones were read by immunoSEQ multiplex PCR, and TCRdb kept only the in-frame ones, dropping some. This table has around 70,000 clones, 85% to 95% appearing once. Sequencing was done on a sample of peripheral blood. The receptors originated from a woman in her fifties or sixties with active COVID-19. The CDR3 runs from the conserved cysteine through the conserved F or W. Fields, in order: D gene, V gene, J gene, CDR3 protein, CDR3 DNA. D genes are given only for firm matches.

>.|TRBV6-1|TRBJ2-3
CASSEAPRSRGGTDTQYF
TGTGCCAGCAGTGAAGCGCCACGTTCGCGAGGAGGCACAGATACGCAGTATTTT
>.|TRBV28|TRBJ1-5
CASSLKGFSNQPQHF
TGTGCCAGCAGTTTAAAGGGGTTCAGCAATCAGCCCCAGCATTTT
>.|TRBV9|TRBJ2-5
CASSVQGVNWETQYF
TGTGCCAGCAGCGTACAAGGGGTCAATTGGGAGACCCAGTACTTC
>.|TRBV6-5|TRBJ1-2
CASSSAGAGEYGYTF
TGTGCCAGCAGTTCAGCAGGGGCAGGGGAATATGGCTACACCTTC
>.|TRBV18|TRBJ2-6
CASSHWRGRKDSKFSGANVLTF
TGTGCCAGCTCACACTGGAGGGGGCGGAAAGATTCAAAATTCTCTGGGGCCAACGTCCTGACTTTC
>TRBD1|TRBV28|TRBJ1-1
CASSLRQGGLYTEAFF
TGTGCCAGCAGCCTTAGACAGGGGGGCTTGTACACTGAAGCTTTCTTT
>.|TRBV24-1|TRBJ2-1
CATSDYSNEQFF
TGTGCCACCAGTGATTATAGCAATGAGCAGTTCTTC
>TRBD1|TRBV28|TRBJ1-5
CASSLPRDRARTNSNQPQHF
TGTGCCAGCAGTTTACCCCGGGACAGGGCCCGTACTAATAGCAATCAGCCCCAGCATTTT
>.|TRBV11-1|TRBJ1-6
CASSSDSPLHF
TGTGCCAGCAGCTCAGATTCACCCCTCCACTTT
>TRBD2|TRBV6-1|TRBJ2-7
CASSELAGGLYEQYF
TGTGCCAGCAGTGAACTAGCGGGAGGGCTGTACGAGCAGTACTTC
>TRBD2|TRBV7-9|TRBJ2-3
CASSFAGGALDVTDTQYF
TGTGCCAGCAGCTTCGCGGGAGGGGCTCTAGACGTCACAGATACGCAGTATTTT
>TRBD2|TRBV6-1|TRBJ2-3
CASSEKAGVTRNF
TGTGCCAGCAGTGAAAAAGCGGGGGTAACACGGAATTTT